This is a list of T cell receptor beta chains from one sample in a study of T cells in Graves' hyperthyroidism and ophthalmopathy. TCRdb reprocessed the multiplex PCR reads via MiXCR and lists one record per CDR3 protein. The table has around 300,000 distinct CDR3 sequences, roughly 13% seen once. What was sequenced was blood. The receptors derive from a woman aged 25-40 years with Graves' hyperthyroidism that later progressed to Graves' ophthalmopathy. CDR3s include the opening cysteine and the closing phenylalanine or tryptophan. D genes are given only for firm matches. Clone size is not always given. Where it is, it says once, few, many or a class for expanded clones.

len: 17; abundance: many; d_gene: TRBD2; j_gene: TRBJ2-1; v_gene: TRBV27; CDR3aa: CASSLFPGTSGRNEQFF; CDR3nt: TGTGCCAGCAGTTTATTTCCCGGGACTAGCGGGAGGAATGAGCAGTTCTTC
len: 16; abundance: once; d_gene: TRBD2; j_gene: TRBJ2-7; v_gene: TRBV15; CDR3aa: CATSGPPSGSLYEQYF; CDR3nt: TGTGCCACCAGCGGCCCACCTAGCGGGAGTTTGTACGAGCAGTACTTC
len: 15; abundance: few; d_gene: -; j_gene: TRBJ2-3; v_gene: TRBV7-9; CDR3aa: CASSFSGGPTDTQYF; CDR3nt: TGTGCCAGCAGCTTTTCGGGTGGCCCCACAGATACGCAGTATTTT
len: 16; abundance: -; d_gene: -; j_gene: TRBJ2-3; v_gene: TRBV6-2/TRBV6-3; CDR3aa: CASSDLRNRGVDTQYF; CDR3nt: TGTGCCAGCAGCGACCTCAGAAATCGGGGCGTCGATACGCAGTATTTT
len: 18; abundance: -; d_gene: -; j_gene: TRBJ2-3; v_gene: TRBV5-1; CDR3aa: CASSQRSWVRVGPDTQYF; CDR3nt: TGCGCCAGCAGCCAAAGGTCGTGGGTCAGGGTGGGCCCAGATACGCAGTATTTT
len: 14; abundance: many; d_gene: -; j_gene: TRBJ1-5; v_gene: TRBV7-2; CDR3aa: CASSGDGGNQPQHF; CDR3nt: TGTGCCAGCAGCGGGGACGGAGGCAATCAGCCCCAGCATTTT
len: 15; abundance: many; d_gene: TRBD1; j_gene: TRBJ2-7; v_gene: TRBV7-6; CDR3aa: CASSLVGQGSYEQYF; CDR3nt: TGTGCCAGCAGCTTAGTTGGACAGGGTTCCTACGAGCAGTACTTC
len: 15; abundance: many; d_gene: TRBD1; j_gene: TRBJ2-1; v_gene: TRBV7-2; CDR3aa: CASSLGTGSYNEQFF; CDR3nt: TGTGCCAGCAGCTTAGGGACAGGGTCATACAATGAGCAGTTCTTC
len: 15; abundance: few; d_gene: -; j_gene: TRBJ1-2; v_gene: TRBV4-2; CDR3aa: CASSQSLNSIGGYTF; CDR3nt: TGTGCCAGCAGCCAATCCCTCAATTCAATAGGAGGCTACACCTTC
len: 11; abundance: many; d_gene: -; j_gene: TRBJ2-1; v_gene: TRBV28; CDR3aa: CASSWYNEQFF; CDR3nt: TGTGCCAGCAGTTGGTACAATGAGCAGTTCTTC
len: 14; abundance: many; d_gene: -; j_gene: TRBJ2-1; v_gene: TRBV30; CDR3aa: CAWSVQGRGNEQFF; CDR3nt: TGTGCCTGGAGTGTACAGGGTCGGGGCAATGAGCAGTTCTTC
len: 17; abundance: many; d_gene: TRBD1; j_gene: TRBJ1-4; v_gene: TRBV28; CDR3aa: CASSSQEAAGGGEKLFF; CDR3nt: TGTGCCAGCAGTTCACAAGAAGCCGCAGGGGGAGGTGAAAAACTGTTTTTT
len: 13; abundance: many; d_gene: -; j_gene: TRBJ1-1; v_gene: TRBV20-1; CDR3aa: CSAWDGQLLEAFF; CDR3nt: TGCAGTGCCTGGGACGGACAACTACTTGAAGCTTTCTTT
len: 14; abundance: -; d_gene: -; j_gene: TRBJ2-1; v_gene: TRBV10-3; CDR3aa: CAISEPDPYNEQFF; CDR3nt: TGTGCCATCAGTGAGCCGGACCCGTACAATGAGCAGTTCTTC
len: 15; abundance: -; d_gene: TRBD2; j_gene: TRBJ2-1; v_gene: TRBV27; CDR3aa: CASSLLGLANNEQFF; CDR3nt: TGTGCCAGCAGTTTACTCGGACTAGCAAACAATGAGCAGTTCTTC
len: 16; abundance: -; d_gene: -; j_gene: TRBJ2-5; v_gene: TRBV20-1; CDR3aa: CSARDPALLTQETQYF; CDR3nt: TGCAGTGCTAGAGATCCCGCTCTCCTAACGCAAGAGACCCAGTACTTC
len: 14; abundance: many; d_gene: TRBD1; j_gene: TRBJ1-2; v_gene: TRBV12-3/TRBV12-4; CDR3aa: CASTLSDRAYGYTF; CDR3nt: TGTGCCAGCACTTTAAGTGACAGGGCCTATGGCTACACCTTC
len: 12; abundance: many; d_gene: -; j_gene: TRBJ1-1; v_gene: TRBV11-2; CDR3aa: CASGRGGTEAFF; CDR3nt: TGTGCCAGCGGCAGGGGAGGCACTGAAGCTTTCTTT
len: 16; abundance: many; d_gene: TRBD2; j_gene: TRBJ2-3; v_gene: TRBV11-2; CDR3aa: CASSRTSGRDKDTQYF; CDR3nt: TGTGCCAGCAGCCGGACTAGCGGGAGGGATAAAGATACGCAGTATTTT
len: 14; abundance: few; d_gene: -; j_gene: TRBJ1-5; v_gene: TRBV19; CDR3aa: CASSGGDSNQPQHF; CDR3nt: TGTGCCAGTAGTGGAGGGGATAGCAATCAGCCCCAGCATTTT
len: 13; abundance: many; d_gene: -; j_gene: TRBJ2-1; v_gene: TRBV6-1; CDR3aa: CASRDLRRNEQFF; CDR3nt: TGTGCCAGCAGAGACCTGCGGCGGAATGAGCAGTTCTTC
len: 15; abundance: many; d_gene: -; j_gene: TRBJ2-7; v_gene: TRBV5-8; CDR3aa: CASSVHADKSYEQYF; CDR3nt: TGTGCCAGCAGCGTACACGCCGACAAGTCCTACGAGCAGTACTTC
len: 13; abundance: many; d_gene: TRBD1; j_gene: TRBJ2-7; v_gene: TRBV28; CDR3aa: CASSLDGTGGEYF; CDR3nt: TGTGCCAGCAGTTTAGATGGGACAGGGGGCGAGTACTTC
len: 11; abundance: many; d_gene: -; j_gene: TRBJ2-7; v_gene: TRBV6-2/TRBV6-3; CDR3aa: CASSNLYEQYF; CDR3nt: TGTGCCAGCAGTAACCTCTACGAGCAGTACTTC
len: 16; abundance: many; d_gene: TRBD2; j_gene: TRBJ2-1; v_gene: TRBV12-3/TRBV12-4; CDR3aa: CASSSKTSGEINEQFF; CDR3nt: TGTGCCAGCAGTTCAAAGACTAGCGGGGAAATAAATGAGCAGTTCTTC
len: 15; abundance: many; d_gene: -; j_gene: TRBJ2-1; v_gene: TRBV27; CDR3aa: CASSYDSGLYNEQFF; CDR3nt: TGTGCCAGCAGCTATGACAGTGGGTTATACAATGAGCAGTTCTTC
len: 16; abundance: few; d_gene: -; j_gene: TRBJ1-3; v_gene: TRBV7-8; CDR3aa: CASSLSSGNSGNTIYF; CDR3nt: TGTGCCAGCAGCTTATCCTCAGGGAACTCTGGAAACACCATATATTTT
len: 14; abundance: many; d_gene: TRBD1; j_gene: TRBJ2-3; v_gene: TRBV9; CDR3aa: CASSTGESTDTQYF; CDR3nt: TGTGCCAGCAGTACAGGGGAAAGCACAGATACGCAGTATTTT
len: 15; abundance: many; d_gene: TRBD2; j_gene: TRBJ2-1; v_gene: TRBV7-3; CDR3aa: CASSFGLAGRNEQFF; CDR3nt: TGTGCCAGCAGCTTTGGACTAGCGGGAAGAAATGAGCAGTTCTTC
len: 15; abundance: many; d_gene: -; j_gene: TRBJ1-4; v_gene: TRBV20-1; CDR3aa: CSARDSGQPFQKLFF; CDR3nt: TGCAGTGCTAGAGATTCTGGACAGCCATTCCAAAAACTGTTTTTT
len: 13; abundance: many; d_gene: -; j_gene: TRBJ2-3; v_gene: TRBV7-9; CDR3aa: CASSLSQGDTQYF; CDR3nt: TGTGCCAGCAGCCTTTCCCAGGGGGATACGCAGTATTTT
len: 13; abundance: few; d_gene: -; j_gene: TRBJ2-7; v_gene: TRBV27; CDR3aa: CASSLSREYEQYF; CDR3nt: TGTGCCAGCAGTTTATCTCGTGAGTACGAGCAGTACTTC
len: 12; abundance: few; d_gene: TRBD1; j_gene: TRBJ1-2; v_gene: TRBV30; CDR3aa: CAWGQGGYGYTF; CDR3nt: TGTGCCTGGGGTCAGGGGGGCTATGGCTACACCTTC